A selection of T cell receptor beta chains follows, all from one sample in a study of vaccination and CD4 T cells after COVID-19. TCRdb itself ran the PCR reads through MiXCR, one entry per CDR3 protein. The profile shows about 15,000 distinct CDR3 sequences, roughly 52% of them singletons. Which antigens these TCRs recognize remains unknown. The sequencing input was CD4+ T cells from blood, cultured in vitro. These receptors all come from a human donor who had recovered from COVID-19. Both conserved end residues are part of each CDR3. A D gene is named only where the DNA matches it firmly. Clone size is shown for a subset of rows, as once, few, many or a class of expanded clone.

j_gene,v_gene,d_gene,abundance,CDR3aa,CDR3nt
TRBJ2-5,TRBV20-1,TRBD1,few,CSARAGTGAETQYF,TGCAGTGCTAGAGCCGGGACAGGGGCAGAGACCCAGTACTTC
TRBJ2-5,TRBV27,-,-,CASRTATAETQYF,TGTGCCAGCCGGACCGCCACCGCTGAGACCCAGTACTTC
TRBJ2-3,TRBV6-4,-,few,CASSAGREATDTQYF,TGTGCCAGCAGTGCGGGCAGGGAGGCCACAGATACGCAGTATTTT
TRBJ2-7,TRBV6-1,TRBD1,few,CASSKTGTNEQYF,TGTGCCAGCAGCAAGACAGGGACCAACGAGCAGTACTTC
TRBJ2-5,TRBV12-3/TRBV12-4,TRBD2,-,CASSLGVGGRGTQYF,TGTGCCAGCAGTTTAGGTGTAGGCGGGAGAGGGACCCAGTACTTC
TRBJ2-3,TRBV18,-,-,CASSPTGLSTDTQYF,TGTGCCAGCTCACCGACAGGTTTGAGCACAGATACGCAGTATTTT
TRBJ2-2,TRBV19,-,large,CASSTRTAWELFF,TGTGCCAGTAGTACGCGGACGGCCTGGGAGCTGTTTTTT
TRBJ1-1,TRBV6-1,-,few,CASSEPGWGKTEAFF,TGTGCCAGCAGTGAACCGGGGTGGGGGAAGACTGAAGCTTTCTTT
TRBJ1-6,TRBV19,TRBD1,few,CASSINRDRERSPLHF,TGTGCCAGTAGTATTAACCGGGACAGGGAGCGCTCACCCCTCCACTTT
TRBJ2-5,TRBV5-1,TRBD1,-,CASSLGQGSWETQYF,TGCGCCAGCAGCCTAGGACAGGGGTCCTGGGAGACCCAGTACTTC
TRBJ1-5,TRBV6-1,-,-,CASSEPPGRVNQPQHF,TGTGCCAGCAGTGAACCCCCTGGCAGGGTTAATCAGCCCCAGCATTTT
TRBJ1-5,TRBV7-2,-,few,CASSLELQPQHF,TGTGCCAGCAGCTTAGAACTTCAGCCCCAGCATTTT
TRBJ2-1,TRBV27,TRBD2,-,CASSFWASGRNEQFF,TGTGCCAGCAGTTTTTGGGCTAGCGGGAGGAATGAGCAGTTCTTC
TRBJ2-3,TRBV30,-,-,CAWSRSSTDTQYF,TGTGCCTGGAGCAGGAGCAGCACAGATACGCAGTATTTT
TRBJ2-5,TRBV7-9,TRBD1,few,CASSLRGGGRQETQYF,TGTGCCAGCAGCTTAAGAGGGGGCGGACGCCAAGAGACCCAGTACTTC
TRBJ1-2,TRBV11-2,-,-,CASRLGWGRGYTF,TGTGCCAGCAGGCTAGGCTGGGGGCGAGGCTACACCTTC
TRBJ2-7,TRBV6-1,TRBD2,few,CASSSSGINYEQYF,TGTGCCAGCAGCAGTAGCGGGATTAACTACGAGCAGTACTTC
TRBJ2-7,TRBV15,TRBD2,-,CATSRDPSGRYEQYF,TGTGCCACCAGCAGAGATCCTAGCGGGAGATACGAGCAGTACTTC